One sample yielded the 27 T cell receptor beta chains listed below, sequenced in a study of chemoradiotherapy in HPV16-positive cancers. Clones were sequenced by immunoSEQ multiplex PCR, and TCRdb holds only the in-frame ones, with some missing. The sample records tens of thousands of clones, nearly 90% being singletons. The sequencing used blood, collected from a patient who underwent chemoradiotherapy. The receptors stem from a human donor with HPV-associated anogenital cancer.

The V gene is TRBV9, the J gene TRBJ2-1; D possibly matches TRBD1 or TRBD2 (5 bases each). The V end was cut by 2 bases, the J end by 7 bases, with 16 bases between. The germline V gene has CDR1 SGDLS and CDR2 YYNGEE. CDR3 size: 15 residues. CDR3 sequence reads: CASSVHGALKNEQFF. The CDR3 DNA follows: TGTGCCAGCAGCGTGCACGGGGCTCTTAAAAATGAGCAGTTCTTC.

The genes are TRBV19 and TRBJ2-3; 10 positions match TRBD2. Germline CDR1 reads LNHDA; CDR2 reads SQIVND (reference sequence). The CDR3 contains 14 residues. Trimming at V came to 7 bases and at J to 5 bases, leaving 6 bases not matched to a gene. The CDR3 sequence is CASTSGGGGDTQYF. The CDR3 nucleotides read TGTGCCAGTACCAGCGGGGGGGGCGGAGATACGCAGTATTTT.

The genes are TRBV29-1 and TRBJ2-2; tentative D call: TRBD1 (5 bases). This CDR3 spans 14 amino acids. V shed 2 bases and J shed 2 bases, with 9 bases lying between them. CDR1 is SQVTM, CDR2 ANQGSEA, per germline. DNA for the CDR3: TGCAGCGTTGAAAGGCAGGGTAACACCGGGGAGCTGTTTTTT. This gives the protein CSVERQGNTGELFF.

The rearrangement uses TRBV6-6 and TRBJ1-4; D is unclear. The CDR3 loop spans 14 amino acids. CDR1 MNHNY and CDR2 SVGAGI come from the germline V gene (reference sequence). V was trimmed by 2 bases and J by 6 bases, leaving 10 bases between them. Here the CDR3 DNA reads TGTGCCAGCAGTTACAAAACCGGGGATGAAAAACTGTTTTTT. Amino acid sequence: CASSYKTGDEKLFF.

This clone showed up just a few times. J is TRBJ1-6 and V is TRBV10-1; D gene unclear. The CDR3 extends over 12 amino acids. Germline V CDR1 and CDR2: WNHNN, SYGVQD (reference sequence). V dropped 5 bases and J dropped 9 bases, with 8 bases sitting between them. The CDR3 loop reads CASSSAGSPLHF. CDR3 nucleotide sequence: TGCGCCAGCAGTTCGGCGGGTTCACCCCTCCACTTT.

The J gene is TRBJ2-2, the V gene TRBV30, with D perhaps matching TRBD1 (6 bases). CDR3 length: 15 amino acids. The germline V gene encodes CDR1 GTSNPN and CDR2 SVGIG (reference sequence). V lost 2 bases, J lost 7 bases, and 17 bases lay in between. The CDR3 reads CAWSSGNRAGGELFF. CDR3 in DNA: TGTGCCTGGAGTTCAGGAAACAGGGCGGGCGGGGAGCTGTTTTTT.

The rearrangement uses TRBV6-6 and TRBJ2-7; 8 bases map to TRBD1. From germline, CDR1 is MNHNY and CDR2 SVGAGI (reference sequence). The ends lost 6 bases at V and 4 bases at J; junction bases unmatched: 5. The CDR3 is made up of 13 amino acids. The CDR3 coding sequence is TGTGCCAGCAGAAAACAGGGGGTATACGAGCAGTACTTC. It specifies CASRKQGVYEQYF.

This chain connects TRBV6-5 to TRBJ1-1; 8 positions match TRBD1. Germline CDR1 and CDR2: MNHEY and SVGAGI. The CDR3 extends over 15 amino acids. Trimming at V came to 5 bases and at J to 1 base, leaving 6 bases not matched to a gene. As DNA, the CDR3 is TGTGCCAGCAGTCCAGGACAGGGTGGGAACACTGAAGCTTTCTTT. The encoded protein is CASSPGQGGNTEAFF.

The rearrangement links TRBV27 to TRBJ2-5; 10 bases are a match to TRBD1. The CDR3 sequence is 15 residues long. J lost 4 bases, V lost 3 bases, and 5 bases had no gene match. Germline values: CDR1 MNHEY, CDR2 SMNVEV (reference sequence). The DNA for the CDR3 is TGTGCCAGCAGTTTTGGGACAGGGGTTGGAGAGACCCAGTACTTC. Translation gives CASSFGTGVGETQYF.

The V call is TRBV5-6, the J call TRBJ1-2, with 8 bases aligning to TRBD1. The V gene's germline CDR1 is SGHDT and CDR2 YYEEEE. V was pared by 7 bases and J by 4 bases, with 9 bases of the junction left unmatched. The CDR3 is 14 residues long. The CDR3 DNA sequence: TGTGCCAGCCGTTCCGGGACAGGCTTCTATGGCTACACCTTC. This gives the protein CASRSGTGFYGYTF. The full variable domain, completed using reference TRBV5-6 and TRBJ1-2, is DAGVTQSPTHLIKTRGQQVTLRCSPKSGHDTVSWYQQALGQGPQFIFQYYEEEERQRGNFPDRFSGHQFPNYSSELNVNALLLGDSALYLCASRSGTGFYGYTFGSGTRLTVV.

This clone appeared once. The rearrangement links TRBV2 to TRBJ2-4, with D unresolved. The CDR3 contains 13 residues. Germline V gene sequence: CDR1 SNHLY, CDR2 FYNNEI. V was pared by 2 bases and J by 5 bases, with 7 bases between. The CDR3, as DNA: TGTGCCAGCAGTGAATCGACCCAAAACATTCAGTACTTC. Its protein is CASSESTQNIQYF.

This chain connects TRBV6-5 to TRBJ2-5, with D tentatively TRBD2 (6 bases). Deletions cut 8 bases from V and 5 bases from J, with 6 bases between. This CDR3 is 10 amino acids long. In germline, CDR1 is MNHEY, CDR2 SVGAGI. In DNA, the CDR3 is TGTGCCAGCGGGAGGGAGACCCAGTACTTC. It encodes CASGRETQYF.

The chain carries TRBV7-2 and TRBJ2-7; D may be TRBD1 or TRBD2 (5 bases each). Germline V lookup: CDR1 SGHTA, CDR2 FQGNSA. The CDR3 extends over 14 amino acids. Between the trimmed V and J ends, which lost 1 base and 2 bases, there was a span of 9 bases. CDR3 in amino acids: CASSLVGTPYEQYF. DNA of the CDR3: TGTGCCAGCAGCTTAGTCGGGACGCCCTACGAGCAGTACTTC.

The CDR3 DNA is TGTGCTAGTGGTTTGGTACTAGCGGGAGGCTTAGAGACCCAGTACTTC. Its translation: CASGLVLAGGLETQYF. This chain links TRBV12-5 with TRBJ2-5; TRBD2 aligns across 12 bases. The germline V gene encodes CDR1 LGHNT and CDR2 FRNRAP. The CDR3 totals 16 residues. Unmatched junction bases numbered 3, after V lost 0 bases and J lost 4 bases.

The chain employs TRBV5-4 and TRBJ2-2, with no clear D. The CDR3 spans 12 residues. Trimming took off 4 bases at V and 7 bases at J, with 8 bases between the two ends. CDR1 and CDR2 (germline): SGHNT, YYREEE (reference sequence). The CDR3 reads CASSPPDGELFF. CDR3 nucleotide sequence: TGTGCCAGCAGCCCCCCGGACGGGGAGCTGTTTTTT.

The chain combines TRBV7-2 with TRBJ2-7, with D perhaps matching TRBD2 (6 bases). Germline assignment: CDR1 SGHTA and CDR2 FQGNSA. The CDR3 extends over 12 amino acids. CDR3 in amino acids: CASRGVSYEQYF. CDR3 bases: TGTGCAAGTCGCGGGGTTTCCTACGAGCAGTACTTC. The variable domain in full, completed from reference TRBV7-2 and TRBJ2-7, reads GAGVSQSPSNKVTEKGKDVELRCDPISGHTALYWYRQSLGQGLEFLIYFQGNSAPDKSGLPSDRFSAERTGGSVSTLTIQRTQQEDSAVYLCASRGVSYEQYFGPGTRLTVT.

This chain connects TRBV4-1 to TRBJ1-5; D is undetermined. V was shortened by 1 base and J by 1 base, with 11 bases between the two germline ends. This CDR3 comprises 16 residues. Germline V gene sequence: CDR1 MGHRA, CDR2 YSYEKL. CDR3 coding DNA: TGCGCCAGCAGCCAAGGAGGTATCGGGAGCAATCAGCCCCAGCATTTT. Its translation: CASSQGGIGSNQPQHF.

This chain joins TRBV5-4 and TRBJ1-1; 7 bases match TRBD1. The J segment lost 5 bases and the V segment lost 0 bases, leaving 4 bases of the junction unmatched. The CDR3 covers 14 residues. Germline CDR1 reads SGHNT; CDR2 reads YYREEE (reference sequence). CDR3 region: CASSLVQGGTEAFF. The CDR3 region has the DNA TGTGCCAGCAGCTTGGTGCAGGGGGGGACTGAAGCTTTCTTT.

This chain connects TRBV19 to TRBJ1-3, with 8 bases fitting TRBD1. V gave up 6 bases and J gave up 4 bases; unmatched junction bases: 8. The CDR3 runs to 15 residues. The germline CDR1 and CDR2 sequences are LNHDA and SQIVND (reference sequence). The CDR3 nucleotides are TGTGCCAGTAGCCCGGACAGGGAACCGGGAAACACCATATATTTT. It codes for CASSPDREPGNTIYF.

This clone occurred a few times. The genes are TRBV14 and TRBJ2-1; 11 bases are a match to TRBD2. Germline loops: CDR1 SGHDN, CDR2 FVKESK. V lost 4 bases, J lost 7 bases, and 9 bases stayed unmatched. This CDR3 is built from 16 residues. The CDR3 spells CASSLPGLAVGNEQFF. In DNA form, the CDR3 reads TGTGCCAGCAGCCTTCCGGGACTAGCGGTTGGAAATGAGCAGTTCTTC. Filled out from reference TRBV14 and TRBJ2-1, the complete variable domain reads EAGVTQFPSHSVIEKGQTVTLRCDPISGHDNLYWYRRVMGKEIKFLLHFVKESKQDESGMPNNRFLAERTGGTYSTLKVQPAELEDSGVYFCASSLPGLAVGNEQFFGPGTRLTVL.

This chain connects TRBV9 to TRBJ1-2, with 8 bases aligning to TRBD1. The CDR3 spans 14 residues. V shed 6 bases and J 4 bases; nucleotides not matched to a gene: 8. Germline V gene lookup returns CDR1 SGDLS and CDR2 YYNGEE. CDR3 in amino acids: CASTSGGRGYGYTF. CDR3 DNA sequence: TGTGCCAGCACCTCAGGGGGCCGGGGCTATGGCTACACCTTC.

The chain is built from TRBV4-3 and TRBJ2-5, with D hard to call. Per the germline V gene, CDR1 is LGHNA and CDR2 is YSLEER. This CDR3 spans 15 amino acids. V was cut by 0 bases and J by 4 bases, with 12 bases left in between. In DNA, the CDR3 is TGCGCCAGCAGCCAAGATTCGCGGTTAGGAGAGACCCAGTACTTC. Translating gives CASSQDSRLGETQYF.

The V and J genes are TRBV9 and TRBJ1-2; perhaps TRBD1 as D (6 bases). Germline V gene lookup returns CDR1 SGDLS and CDR2 YYNGEE. This CDR3 spans 15 amino acids. Trimming cost V 1 base and J 0 bases, with 10 bases left between them. DNA for the CDR3: TGTGCCAGCAGCGTAAGCCAGGGGACTAACTATGGCTACACCTTC. Translated: CASSVSQGTNYGYTF.

V usage is TRBV18 and J usage is TRBJ2-2; 7 bases map to TRBD1. This CDR3 is 16 amino acids long. The germline V gene has CDR1 KGHSH and CDR2 LQKENI. With V trimmed by 6 bases and J by 1 base, 8 bases remained unmatched. DNA for the CDR3: TGTGCCAGCTCGCCGTCCGGGACAGAGAACACCGGGGAGCTGTTTTTT. Translation: CASSPSGTENTGELFF.

A note on this clone: Other DNA variants within this sample encode the same CDR3. The V call is TRBV29-1, the J call TRBJ1-1; D is possibly TRBD1 (5 bases). Germline V gene lookup returns CDR1 SQVTM and CDR2 ANQGSEA. V was shortened by 6 bases and J by 1 base, with 15 bases between the two germline ends. This CDR3 contains 14 residues. CDR3 coding DNA: TGCAGCGTCGCCTCCGGAACAGGGAACACTGAAGCTTTCTTT. Encoded protein: CSVASGTGNTEAFF.

This rearrangement joins TRBV10-3 to TRBJ1-6; 10 positions agree with TRBD1. The germline gives CDR1 ENHRY, CDR2 SYGVKD. The CDR3 loop spans 16 amino acids. V lost 1 base and J lost 10; bases outside the gene matches: 7. The CDR3 sequence: CAISELGTGVYSPLHF. CDR3 nucleotide sequence: TGTGCCATCAGTGAGTTGGGGACAGGGGTTTACTCACCCCTCCACTTT.

The chain is built from TRBV12-5 and TRBJ2-1, with D perhaps matching TRBD1 (8 bases). V was trimmed by 3 bases and J by 2 bases, leaving 20 bases between them. Germline loops: CDR1 LGHNT, CDR2 FRNRAP. CDR3 size: 18 residues. The CDR3 DNA reads as TGTGCTAGTGGTTTCGCGGGGGCAGGGGGCAAGACCTACAATGAGCAGTTCTTC. Translation gives CASGFAGAGGKTYNEQFF. Filled out from reference TRBV12-5 and TRBJ2-1, the complete variable domain reads DARVTQTPRHKVTEMGQEVTMRCQPILGHNTVFWYRQTMMQGLELLAYFRNRAPLDDSGMPKDRFSAEMPDATLATLKIQPSEPRDSAVYFCASGFAGAGGKTYNEQFFGPGTRLTVL.